The clone carrying this T cell receptor (beta chain) was observed a few times. The target antigen is unknown. PCR amplification relied on 60 Vbeta primers (plus 13 Jbeta primers). Sequencing used immunoSEQ multiplex PCR; TCRdb keeps in-frame clones, though not all of them. The table has approximately 160,000 clones, approximately 79% seen once. These data are taken from a study of cytomegalovirus exposure and HLA in healthy donors. Germline V gene data show CDR1 as SQVTM and CDR2 as ANQGSEA. Trimming cost V 5 bases and J 2 bases; bases outside gene matches: 5. This CDR3 contains 14 residues. Study observations and caveats: The investigators catalogued 150 to 200 TCR beta chains as cytomegalovirus-associated.

This chain links TRBV29-1 with TRBJ1-3; 8 bases align to TRBD1. This TCR came from a human donor in good health. Sequenced material: PBMCs. CDR3 in amino acids: CSVIGQGAGNTIYF. CDR3 bases: TGCAGCGTTATCGGACAGGGTGCTGGAAACACCATATATTTT.